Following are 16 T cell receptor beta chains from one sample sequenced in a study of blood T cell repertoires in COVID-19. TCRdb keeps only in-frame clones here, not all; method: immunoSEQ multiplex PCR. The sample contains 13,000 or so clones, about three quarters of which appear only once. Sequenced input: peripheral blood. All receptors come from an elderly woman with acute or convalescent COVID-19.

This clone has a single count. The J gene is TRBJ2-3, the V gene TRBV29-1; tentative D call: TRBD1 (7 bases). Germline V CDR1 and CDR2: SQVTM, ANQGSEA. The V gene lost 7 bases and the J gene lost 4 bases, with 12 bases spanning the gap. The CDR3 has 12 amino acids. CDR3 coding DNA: TGCAGCGCCCAGGGGGGCTCAGATACGCAGTATTTT. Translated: CSAQGGSDTQYF.

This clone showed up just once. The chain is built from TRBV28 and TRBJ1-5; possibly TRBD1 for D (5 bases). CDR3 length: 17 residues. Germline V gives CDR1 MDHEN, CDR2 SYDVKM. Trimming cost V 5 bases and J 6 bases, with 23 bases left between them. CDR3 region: CASSLLSSGRGFQPQHF. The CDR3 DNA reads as TGTGCCAGCAGTCTTCTTTCCTCAGGGAGGGGATTTCAGCCCCAGCATTTT.

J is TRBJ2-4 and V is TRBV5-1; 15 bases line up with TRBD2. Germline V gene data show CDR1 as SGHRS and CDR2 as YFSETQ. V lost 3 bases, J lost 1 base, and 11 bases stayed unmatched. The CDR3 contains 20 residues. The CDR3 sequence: CASSYGPGTSGGRAKNIQYF. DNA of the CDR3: TGCGCCAGCAGCTACGGTCCCGGGACTAGCGGGGGGCGGGCCAAAAACATTCAGTACTTC.

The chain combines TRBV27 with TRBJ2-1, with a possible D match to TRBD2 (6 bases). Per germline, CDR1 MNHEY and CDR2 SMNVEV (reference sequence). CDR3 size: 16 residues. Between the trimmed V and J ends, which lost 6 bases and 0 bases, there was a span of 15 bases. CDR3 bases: TGTGCCAGCAGCCGCGGGGTTGGGAGCTCCTACAATGAGCAGTTCTTC. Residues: CASSRGVGSSYNEQFF.

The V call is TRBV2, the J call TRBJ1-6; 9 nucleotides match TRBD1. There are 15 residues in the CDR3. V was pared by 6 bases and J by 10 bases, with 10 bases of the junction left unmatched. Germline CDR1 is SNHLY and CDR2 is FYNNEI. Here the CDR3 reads CASSGVTGGGSPLHF. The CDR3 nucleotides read TGTGCCAGCAGCGGGGTGACAGGGGGTGGGTCACCCCTCCACTTT.

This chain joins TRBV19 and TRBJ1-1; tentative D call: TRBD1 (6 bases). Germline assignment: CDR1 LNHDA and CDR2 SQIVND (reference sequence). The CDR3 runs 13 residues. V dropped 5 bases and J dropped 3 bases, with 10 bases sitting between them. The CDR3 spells CASSQQGHTEAFF. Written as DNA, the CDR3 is TGTGCCAGTAGTCAACAGGGTCACACTGAAGCTTTCTTT.

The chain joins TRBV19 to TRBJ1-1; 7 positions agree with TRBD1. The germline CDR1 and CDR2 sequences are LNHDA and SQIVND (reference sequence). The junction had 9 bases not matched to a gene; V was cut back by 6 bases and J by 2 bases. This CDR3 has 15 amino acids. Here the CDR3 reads CASREPGQQNTEAFF. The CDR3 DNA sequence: TGTGCCAGTAGGGAGCCGGGACAGCAAAACACTGAAGCTTTCTTT.

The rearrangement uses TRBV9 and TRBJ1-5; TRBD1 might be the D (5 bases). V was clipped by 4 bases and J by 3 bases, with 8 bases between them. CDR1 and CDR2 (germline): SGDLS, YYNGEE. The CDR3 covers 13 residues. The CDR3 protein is CASSPGFNQPQHF. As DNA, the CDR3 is TGTGCCAGCAGCCCAGGGTTCAATCAGCCCCAGCATTTT.

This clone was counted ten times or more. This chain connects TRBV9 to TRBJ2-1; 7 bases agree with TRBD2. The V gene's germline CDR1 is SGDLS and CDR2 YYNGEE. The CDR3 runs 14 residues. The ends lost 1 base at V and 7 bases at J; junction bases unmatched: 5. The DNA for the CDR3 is TGTGCCAGCAGCGTATCGGGGGGAGGGAATGAGCAGTTCTTC. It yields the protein CASSVSGGGNEQFF.

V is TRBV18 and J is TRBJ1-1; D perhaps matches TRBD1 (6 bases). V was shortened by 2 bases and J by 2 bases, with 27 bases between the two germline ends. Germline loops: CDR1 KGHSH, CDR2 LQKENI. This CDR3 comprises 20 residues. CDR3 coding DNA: TGTGCCAGCTCACCAACCGGTTCCGCTACAGGGTTAAGGATTAACACTGAAGCTTTCTTT. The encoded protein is CASSPTGSATGLRINTEAFF.

For the CDR3, the DNA is TGTGCCAGCAGCCAGCGGGGGGGCGGGTACAATGAGCAGTTCTTC. The encoded protein is CASSQRGGGYNEQFF. The V and J genes are TRBV5-4 and TRBJ2-1; 10 bases line up with TRBD2. V was pared by 4 bases and J by 4 bases, with 5 bases of the junction left unmatched. The CDR3 extends over 15 amino acids. Looked up from germline, CDR1 is SGHNT and CDR2 is YYREEE (reference sequence).

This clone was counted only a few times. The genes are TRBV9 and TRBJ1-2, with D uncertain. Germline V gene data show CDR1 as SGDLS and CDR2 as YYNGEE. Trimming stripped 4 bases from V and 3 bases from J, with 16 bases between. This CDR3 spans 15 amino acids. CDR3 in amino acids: CASSPRGIKDYGYTF. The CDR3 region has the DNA TGTGCCAGCAGCCCCCGCGGGATTAAGGACTATGGCTACACCTTC. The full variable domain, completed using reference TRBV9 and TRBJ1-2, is DSGVTQTPKHLITATGQRVTLRCSPRSGDLSVYWYQQSLDQGLQFLIQYYNGEERAKGNILERFSAQQFPDLHSELNLSSLELGDSALYFCASSPRGIKDYGYTFGSGTRLTVV.

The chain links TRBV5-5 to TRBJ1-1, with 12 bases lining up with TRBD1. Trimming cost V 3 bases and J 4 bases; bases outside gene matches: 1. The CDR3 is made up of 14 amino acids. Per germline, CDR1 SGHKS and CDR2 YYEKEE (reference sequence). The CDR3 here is CASSWGQGATEAFF. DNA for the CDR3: TGTGCCAGCAGCTGGGGACAGGGGGCCACTGAAGCTTTCTTT.

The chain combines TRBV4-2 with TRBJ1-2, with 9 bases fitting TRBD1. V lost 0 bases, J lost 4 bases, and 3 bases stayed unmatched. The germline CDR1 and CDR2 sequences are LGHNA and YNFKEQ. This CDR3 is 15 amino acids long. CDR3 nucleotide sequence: TGTGCCAGCAGCCAAGAAGGACAGGGGATCTATGGCTACACCTTC. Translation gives CASSQEGQGIYGYTF.

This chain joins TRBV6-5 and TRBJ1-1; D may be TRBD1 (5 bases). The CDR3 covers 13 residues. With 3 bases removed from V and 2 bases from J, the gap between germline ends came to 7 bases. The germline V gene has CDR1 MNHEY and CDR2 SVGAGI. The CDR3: CASSYQGNTEAFF. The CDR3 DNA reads TGTGCCAGCAGTTATCAGGGTAACACTGAAGCTTTCTTT.

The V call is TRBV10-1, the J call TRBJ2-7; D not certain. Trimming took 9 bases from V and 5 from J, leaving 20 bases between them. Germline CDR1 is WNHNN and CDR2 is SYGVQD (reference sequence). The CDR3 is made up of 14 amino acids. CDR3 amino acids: CASKKVEVFHEQYF. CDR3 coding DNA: TGCGCCAGTAAAAAGGTAGAGGTTTTCCACGAGCAGTACTTC.